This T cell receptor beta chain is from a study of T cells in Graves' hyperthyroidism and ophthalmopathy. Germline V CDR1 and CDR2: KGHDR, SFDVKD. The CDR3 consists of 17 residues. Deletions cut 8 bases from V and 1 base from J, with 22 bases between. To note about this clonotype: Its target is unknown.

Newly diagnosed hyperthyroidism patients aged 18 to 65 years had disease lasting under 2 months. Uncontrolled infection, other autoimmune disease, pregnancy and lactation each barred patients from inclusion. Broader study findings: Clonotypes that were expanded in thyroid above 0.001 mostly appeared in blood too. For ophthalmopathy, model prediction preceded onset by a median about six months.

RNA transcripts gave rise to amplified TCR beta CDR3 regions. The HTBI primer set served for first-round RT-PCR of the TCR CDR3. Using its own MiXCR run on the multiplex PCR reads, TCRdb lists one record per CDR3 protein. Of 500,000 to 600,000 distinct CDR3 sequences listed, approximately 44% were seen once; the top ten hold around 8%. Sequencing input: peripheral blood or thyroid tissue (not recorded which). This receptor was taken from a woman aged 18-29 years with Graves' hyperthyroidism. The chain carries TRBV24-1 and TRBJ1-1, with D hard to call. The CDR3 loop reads CATKGTGEGIGNTEAFF. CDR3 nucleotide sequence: TGTGCCACCAAAGGAACCGGGGAGGGTATCGGGAACACTGAAGCTTTCTTT.